The next 12 T cell receptor beta chains were all read from a single sample in a study of blood T cell repertoires in COVID-19. Here immunoSEQ multiplex PCR was the method, and the copy in TCRdb shows in-frame clones only, minus some. Altogether about 150,000 clones are present, over 70% being singletons, with the ten largest covering about two fifths. Sequences were obtained from peripheral blood. All receptors come from a man between 50 and 59 years old who had recovered from COVID-19.

The chain uses TRBV6-2 or TRBV6-3 and TRBJ1-5; 7 nucleotides align to TRBD1. CDR1 and CDR2 from the germline V gene are MNHEY and SVGEGT. With 6 bases clipped from V and 3 bases from J, the junction kept 5 bases outside the gene matches. The length of the CDR3 is 14 residues. As DNA, the CDR3 is TGTGCCAGCAGCCGGGACAGAAACAATCAGCCCCAGCATTTT. Encoded protein: CASSRDRNNQPQHF.

This clone was found once. The V gene is TRBV3-1 (or the pseudogene TRBV3-2), the J gene TRBJ2-3, with unresolved D. Trimming took off 1 base at V and 2 bases at J, with 10 bases between the two ends. CDR1 and CDR2 from the germline V gene are LGHDT and YNNKEL (reference sequence). The CDR3 extends over 15 amino acids. Here the CDR3 reads CASSQGGRNTDTQYF. The CDR3 bases are TGTGCCAGCAGCCAAGGAGGTCGGAACACAGATACGCAGTATTTT.

V is TRBV18 and J is TRBJ2-1; 7 nucleotides agree with TRBD2. CDR3 length: 14 residues. Trimming removed 4 bases from V and 2 bases from J; junction bases left unmatched: 2. Germline CDR1 KGHSH, CDR2 LQKENI. The CDR3 coding sequence is TGTGCCAGCTCACGGGAGGGACCCTACAATGAGCAGTTCTTC. It encodes CASSREGPYNEQFF.

The rearrangement uses TRBV5-4 and TRBJ1-1; D remains unclear. The V end lost 5 bases, the J end lost 6 bases, and 20 bases lay between the germline ends. CDR3 length: 15 residues. Germline CDR1 and CDR2: SGHNT and YYREEE (reference sequence). The CDR3 DNA reads TGTGCCAGCAGGGAAACGGCGGGTTCTCAGGCTGAAGCTTTCTTT. Translation: CASRETAGSQAEAFF.

Here the CDR3 DNA reads TGTGCCAGCAGTTTATCTTTCCAGGCAGGGTCATTTGGTGGGACCCAGTACTTC. It encodes CASSLSFQAGSFGGTQYF. The gene calls are TRBV27 and TRBJ2-5, with D possibly TRBD1 on 5 matching bases. V lost 0 bases and J lost 7, with 24 bases in between. CDR1 is MNHEY and CDR2 is SMNVEV in the germline V gene (reference sequence). The CDR3 has 18 amino acids.

The rearrangement joins TRBV12-5 to TRBJ2-7, with D perhaps TRBD2 (6 bases). This CDR3 comprises 14 residues. With 4 bases removed from V and 1 base from J, the gap between germline ends came to 11 bases. The germline gives CDR1 LGHNT, CDR2 FRNRAP. CDR3 sequence: CASGSSGGSYEQYF. CDR3 sequence (DNA): TGTGCTAGTGGTTCTTCTGGGGGGTCCTACGAGCAGTACTTC.

This chain joins TRBV15 and TRBJ2-3, with D uncertain. V was trimmed by 5 bases and J by 0 bases, leaving 6 bases between them. Germline V gives CDR1 LNHNV, CDR2 YYDKDF (reference sequence). The length of the CDR3 is 13 residues. Here the CDR3 DNA reads TGTGCCACCAGCCTTCGGAGCACAGATACGCAGTATTTT. It yields the protein CATSLRSTDTQYF.

The chain couples TRBV7-2 to TRBJ1-1, with 7 bases aligning to TRBD1. J lost 4 bases, V lost 1 base, and 0 bases had no gene match. The CDR3 extends over 13 amino acids. In germline, CDR1 is SGHTA, CDR2 FQGNSA. CDR3 nucleotides: TGTGCCAGCAGCTTAGACAGGGGCACTGAAGCTTTCTTT. Translation: CASSLDRGTEAFF.

V and J are TRBV4-1 and TRBJ1-3; maybe TRBD1 (6 bases). Germline values: CDR1 MGHRA, CDR2 YSYEKL. V lost 0 bases to trimming and J lost 7 bases, with 19 bases between them. The CDR3 spans 17 residues. The CDR3 sequence: CASSQDENQGLKNTIYF. In nucleotides, the CDR3 is TGCGCCAGCAGCCAAGATGAAAACCAGGGGCTCAAGAACACCATATATTTT.

This clone was picked up one time. CDR3 nucleotides: TGCGCCAGCAGCCAAGAGGGTGCAGGCCTATACAATGAGCAGTTCTTC. Translation: CASSQEGAGLYNEQFF. The V gene is TRBV4-1, the J gene TRBJ2-1, with unresolved D. This CDR3 comprises 16 residues. Trimming pared 0 bases from V and 4 bases from J, leaving 13 bases between. In germline, CDR1 is MGHRA, CDR2 YSYEKL.

The chain carries TRBV2 and TRBJ2-5, with 7 bases that match TRBD2. With V trimmed by 4 bases and J by 4 bases, 9 bases remained unmatched. Germline V lookup: CDR1 SNHLY, CDR2 FYNNEI. CDR3 length: 15 amino acids. CDR3 nucleotides: TGTGCCAGCAGTGCCCAAACTAGCGAGGGAGAGACCCAGTACTTC. Its protein product is CASSAQTSEGETQYF. The variable domain in full, with the rest retrieved from reference TRBV2 and TRBJ2-5, is EPEVTQTPSHQVTQMGQEVILRCVPISNHLYFYWYRQILGQKVEFLVSFYNNEISEKSEIFDDQFSVERPDGSNFTLKIRSTKLEDSAMYFCASSAQTSEGETQYFGPGTRLLVL.

V gene TRBV30 combines with J gene TRBJ1-6, with D perhaps TRBD1 (5 bases). Germline CDR1 is GTSNPN and CDR2 is SVGIG (reference sequence). This CDR3 comprises 13 residues. The CDR3 nucleotides are TGTGCAGTGGGACTTAACCCCAATTCACCCCTCCACTTT. The encoded protein is CAVGLNPNSPLHF.